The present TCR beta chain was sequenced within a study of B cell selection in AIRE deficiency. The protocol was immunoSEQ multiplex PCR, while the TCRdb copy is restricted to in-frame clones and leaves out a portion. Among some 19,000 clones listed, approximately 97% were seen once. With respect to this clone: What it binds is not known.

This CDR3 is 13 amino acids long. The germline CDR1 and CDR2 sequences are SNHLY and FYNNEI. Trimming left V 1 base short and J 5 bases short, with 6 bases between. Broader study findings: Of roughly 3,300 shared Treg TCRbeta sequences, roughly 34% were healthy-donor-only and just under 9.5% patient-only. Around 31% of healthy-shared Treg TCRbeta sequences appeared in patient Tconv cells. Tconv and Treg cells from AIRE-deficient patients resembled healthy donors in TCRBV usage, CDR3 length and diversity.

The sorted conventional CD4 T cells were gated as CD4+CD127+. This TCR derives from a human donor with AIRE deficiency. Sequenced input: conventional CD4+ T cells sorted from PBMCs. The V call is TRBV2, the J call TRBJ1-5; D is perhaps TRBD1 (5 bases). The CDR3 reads CASSEEQDQPQHF. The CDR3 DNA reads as TGTGCCAGCAGTGAAGAACAGGATCAGCCCCAGCATTTT.